This is a list of T cell receptor beta chains from one sample in a study of neoadjuvant anti-PD-1 for oral cavity cancer. Produced via immunoSEQ multiplex PCR; TCRdb's table is partial and in-frame only. The sample includes over 65,000 clones, about nine tenths of them seen just once. The sample here was PBMCs, taken after nivolumab (anti-PD-1) treatment. Receptor source: a person aged 35-80 years with oral cavity squamous cell carcinoma. The CDR3 runs from the conserved cysteine through the conserved F or W. A D gene is named only where the DNA matches it firmly. Some rows have no size entry. The others give once, few or many, or a class for an expanded clone.

cdr3_nt cdr3_aa clone_size d_call j_call v_call
TGTGCCAGCAGCTTAGACGAAGCTAATGAAAAACTGTTTTTT CASSLDEANEKLFF - - TRBJ1-4 TRBV7-8
TGTGCCAGCAGCTTGACAAGGACCGTCCACGAGCAGTACTTC CASSLTRTVHEQYF - - TRBJ2-7 TRBV6-5
TGTGCCAGCAGCGTAGGGGGGGCTAATCAGCCCCAGCATTTT CASSVGGANQPQHF - - TRBJ1-5 TRBV9
TGTGCCAGCTCACCGGGGGGTGAAAAACTGTTTTTT CASSPGGEKLFF once - TRBJ1-4 TRBV18
TGCGCCAGCAGCTTGGAGGGGATGGCTAATGAAAAACTGTTTTTT CASSLEGMANEKLFF - - TRBJ1-4 TRBV5-1
TGTGCCAGCAGCCCCCGGACAGGGGAATATGGCTACACCTTC CASSPRTGEYGYTF once TRBD1 TRBJ1-2 TRBV14
TGTGCCAGCAGTTACTCCGGGACGGGTATCTATGGCTACACCTTC CASSYSGTGIYGYTF - - TRBJ1-2 TRBV6-5
TGTGCCAGCAGCCAAGTCGCCAGCCCCTACGAGCAGTACTTC CASSQVASPYEQYF - - TRBJ2-7 TRBV14
TGTGCCAGCAGTTTATGGGCGACAGGGGCCCTCGGTCAGCCCCAGCATTTT CASSLWATGALGQPQHF few TRBD1 TRBJ1-5 TRBV27
TGTGCCAGCAGCTTGAACAGGCAAGCTTTCTTT CASSLNRQAFF - - TRBJ1-1 TRBV5-4
TGTGCCTGGAGTGTACAAGGGAACGGAAACACCATATATTTT CAWSVQGNGNTIYF - - TRBJ1-3 TRBV30
TGTGCCAGCAGCTTCCTGGGGGGGGCCGGGGAGCTGTTTTTT CASSFLGGAGELFF - TRBD2 TRBJ2-2 TRBV7-7
TGTGCCAGCAGTGAAAGAGGGGCCCGTGCAGATACGCAGTATTTT CASSERGARADTQYF - - TRBJ2-3 TRBV2
TGCGCCTCCCGGGCTACCGACAATGAGCAGTTCTTC CASRATDNEQFF - - TRBJ2-1 TRBV10-1
TGCAGCGTTGATATTAACACTGAAGCTTTCTTT CSVDINTEAFF - - TRBJ1-1 TRBV29-1
TGTGCCAGCAGCGTAGCGGGCAGGACTAGCGGGAGGAATGAGCAGTTCTTC CASSVAGRTSGRNEQFF - TRBD2 TRBJ2-1 TRBV9
TGCGCCAGCAGCTTGTGGGGGAATGTTGGAAACACCATATATTTT CASSLWGNVGNTIYF - - TRBJ1-3 TRBV5-1
TGTGCCAGCAGCGAGCGAGGACTAGCTAAGGGGCATGAGCAGTTCTTC CASSERGLAKGHEQFF - TRBD2 TRBJ2-1 TRBV7-9
TGTGCCAGCAGCCGAGGGACATATGATGGCGGGGAGCTGTTTTTT CASSRGTYDGGELFF - - TRBJ2-2 TRBV7-3
TGTGCCAGCAGCTCGGGACTTTCGTACCAAGAGACCCAGTACTTC CASSSGLSYQETQYF - - TRBJ2-5 TRBV11-2
TGTGCCAGTAGCACACAGACCGGGGAGCTGTTTTTT CASSTQTGELFF few - TRBJ2-2 TRBV19
TGTGCCAGCAGTCTCACAGGGGGGGGCTATGGCTACACCTTC CASSLTGGGYGYTF - TRBD1 TRBJ1-2 TRBV27
TGTGCCAGCATAGAGGGGGCAGACGGGGAGCTGTTTTTT CASIEGADGELFF once TRBD1 TRBJ2-2 TRBV5-4
TGTGCCAGCAGCCGTCCTGGGACAGGGAAGGAGACCCAGTACTTC CASSRPGTGKETQYF - TRBD1 TRBJ2-5 TRBV11-1
TGTGCCAGCAGTTACACAGGGGGGTATAATTCACCCCTCCACTTT CASSYTGGYNSPLHF - TRBD1 TRBJ1-6 TRBV4-2
TGTGCCTGGAGTGTACCCGGGACCTCCTACGAGCAGTACTTC CAWSVPGTSYEQYF - - TRBJ2-7 TRBV30
TGTGCCAGCAGCTTTCATAGCAAGACTAGCGGGGAGATCTCTGGGGCCAACGTCCTGACTTTC CASSFHSKTSGEISGANVLTF - TRBD2 TRBJ2-6 TRBV7-6
TGTGCCAGCAGTTTGACCCCCGGGACAGGGAGTACAGATACGCAGTATTTT CASSLTPGTGSTDTQYF - TRBD1 TRBJ2-3 TRBV11-2
TGCGCCAGCAGCCAATGGTTAGGGTCTACTGAAGCTTTCTTT CASSQWLGSTEAFF few - TRBJ1-1 TRBV4-1
TGTGCCAGCAGCTTATGGGGACGGAACTACGAGCAGTACTTC CASSLWGRNYEQYF - - TRBJ2-7 TRBV5-8
TGCAGCGTTGAATCAGGGTGGTCTGGGGCCAACGTCCTGACTTTC CSVESGWSGANVLTF - - TRBJ2-6 TRBV29-1
TGTGCCAGCAGCGCCTTCAGGGGAAGGGATTTC CASSAFRGRDF - - TRBJ2-7 TRBV2
TGTGCCAGCTCACGACCGGGACTAGCGGGAGTTGTCTACGAGCAGTACTTC CASSRPGLAGVVYEQYF few TRBD2 TRBJ2-7 TRBV18
TGTGCCACCAGCAGAGTTCAACCGGGACAGGGCCCCACTGAAGCTTTCTTT CATSRVQPGQGPTEAFF - TRBD1 TRBJ1-1 TRBV15
TGTGCCACCAGCAGAGCCGGAAACACCATATATTTT CATSRAGNTIYF once - TRBJ1-3 TRBV15
TGTGCCAGTAGATCCAAATTGGGACAGGGAGGTGTCGGTATCTACGAGCAGTACTTC CASRSKLGQGGVGIYEQYF - TRBD1 TRBJ2-7 TRBV19
TGCGCCAGCAGTGGAGATCCGCTGGTGCAGTACTTC CASSGDPLVQYF few - TRBJ2-7 TRBV10-1